This TCR beta chain was obtained from a study of T-cell reconstitution after alpha-beta-depleted transplantation in children. Unique molecular identifiers were used to barcode this TCRbeta library. TCRdb recomputed calls from the PCR reads with MiXCR, one row per CDR3 protein. The sample includes hundreds of thousands of distinct CDR3 sequences, about 23% of them seen just once. Regarding the study as a whole: Reported findings indicate that, about two months after transplant, alpha-beta T cells came from several hundred expanded clones, which were derived from non-depleted graft cells.

Many counts were recorded for this clonotype. Its target is unknown. CDR1 and CDR2 from the germline V gene are SGHRS and YFSETQ. The CDR3 loop spans 12 amino acids. The V end lost 0 bases, the J end lost 7 bases, and 7 bases lay between the germline ends. This receptor was obtained from a boy in the first two years of life who had a stem cell transplant for acute myeloid leukemia, so the T cells may come from the graft donor. The chain employs TRBV5-1 and TRBJ1-1; D remains ambiguous. Sequencing used PBMCs, mostly from graft donor cells, obtained 360 days after TCRalphabeta/CD19-depleted stem cell transplant. CDR3 region: CASSLGGIEAFF. Written as DNA, the CDR3 is TGCGCCAGCAGCTTGGGGGGAATTGAAGCTTTCTTT.